This TCR beta chain originates from a study of beta chain features in type 1 diabetes. Study-wide points: VDJ junctions sequenced from type 1 diabetes patients showed fewer insertions and more deletions. In the patient group, naive, central memory and Treg TCRB repertoires seemed more alike than in the healthy donor group. Moderate yet significant TCRB CDR3 shortening was seen in Type 1 diabetes patients in all four CD4+ subsets.

The V gene end was trimmed by 6 bases and the J gene end by 2 bases; junction bases not matched to a gene: 3. The germline gives CDR1 MDHEN, CDR2 SYDVKM. The CDR3 runs to 15 residues. A single heparinised blood sample, averaging around 0.11 L, was obtained per donor. Researchers reported sorting CD4+ naive, central memory, regulatory and stem cell-like memory cells via CD45RO/CCR7/CD25/CD127/CD95/CD27. Expressed TCRB transcripts were sequenced because the isolated RNA had all been reverse transcribed beforehand. Clones were sequenced by immunoSEQ multiplex PCR, and TCRdb holds only the in-frame ones, with some missing. The sample shows about 180,000 clones, 7.8% of them seen only once. Turning to this clone: Its antigen is not identified.

This clonotype originated in a woman between 35 and 50 years old with type 1 diabetes. Sequences were obtained from central memory CD4+ T cells from blood. The gene calls are TRBV28 and TRBJ2-3; 12 bases map to TRBD2. Here the CDR3 reads CASSGLAGNTDTQYF. In DNA form, the CDR3 reads TGTGCCAGCAGCGGACTAGCGGGGAACACAGATACGCAGTATTTT.